The source of this T cell receptor beta chain is a study of response to subunit inactivated influenza vaccine. Study-wide points: New T cells are recruited in small numbers by each seasonal influenza vaccination, according to the authors' suggestion.

This clonotype was detected only a few times. Its target is unknown. Compared with germline, one end of the junction differs, possibly owing to a read error. TCRdb analysed the RT-PCR reads with MiXCR anew, one entry per CDR3 protein. The data show some 640,000 distinct CDR3 sequences, roughly 13% seen once. This CDR3 spans 13 amino acids. Germline V CDR1 and CDR2: MNHEY, SMNVEV (reference sequence). The chain uses TRBV27 and TRBJ2-7; TRBD1 or TRBD2 may be the D gene (5 bases each). This specimen was PBMCs from blood, taken around two weeks before vaccination. The source of this sequence is a man aged 50 or older who received an inactivated influenza vaccine. The CDR3 sequence is CASSPPGSGRTEF. CDR3 DNA: TGTGCCAGCAGCCCCCCTGGGTCGGGGCGGACCGAATTC.